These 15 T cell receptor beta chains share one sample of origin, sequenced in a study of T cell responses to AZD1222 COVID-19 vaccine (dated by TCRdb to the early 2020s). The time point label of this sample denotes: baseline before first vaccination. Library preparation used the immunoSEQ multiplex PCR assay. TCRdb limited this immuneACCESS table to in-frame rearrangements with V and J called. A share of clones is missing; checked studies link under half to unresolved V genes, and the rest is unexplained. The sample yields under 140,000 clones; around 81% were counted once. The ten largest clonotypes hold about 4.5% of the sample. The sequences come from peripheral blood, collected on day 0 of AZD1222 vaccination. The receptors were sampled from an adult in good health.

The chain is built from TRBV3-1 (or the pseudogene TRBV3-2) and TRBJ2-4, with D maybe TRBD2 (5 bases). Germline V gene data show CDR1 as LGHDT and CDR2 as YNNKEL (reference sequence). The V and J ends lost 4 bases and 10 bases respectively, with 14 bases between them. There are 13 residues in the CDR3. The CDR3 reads CASSLRLLQIQYF. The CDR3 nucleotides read TGTGCCAGCAGCCTCCGACTATTACAAATTCAGTACTTC.

The DNA of the CDR3 is TGTGCCACTACAGGGGGCGCCAAAAACATTCAGTACTTC. It is translated as CATTGGAKNIQYF. The V gene is TRBV6-5, the J gene TRBJ2-4; 9 bases are a match to TRBD1. The germline CDR1 and CDR2 sequences are MNHEY and SVGAGI. The ends lost 10 bases at V and 1 base at J; junction bases unmatched: 2. The CDR3 is made up of 13 amino acids.

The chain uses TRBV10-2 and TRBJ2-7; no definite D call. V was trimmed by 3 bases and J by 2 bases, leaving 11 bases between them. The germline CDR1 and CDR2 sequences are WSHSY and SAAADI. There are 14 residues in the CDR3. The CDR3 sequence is CASSESQEPYEQYF. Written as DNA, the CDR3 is TGCGCCAGCAGTGAAAGTCAGGAACCCTACGAGCAGTACTTC.

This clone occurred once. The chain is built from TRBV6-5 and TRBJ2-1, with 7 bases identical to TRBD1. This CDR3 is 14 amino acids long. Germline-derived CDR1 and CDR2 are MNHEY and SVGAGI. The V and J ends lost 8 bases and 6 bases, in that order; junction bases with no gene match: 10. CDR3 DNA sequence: TGTGCCAGCCGCCGGGACAGTGTCCTCAATGAGCAGTTCTTC. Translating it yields CASRRDSVLNEQFF.

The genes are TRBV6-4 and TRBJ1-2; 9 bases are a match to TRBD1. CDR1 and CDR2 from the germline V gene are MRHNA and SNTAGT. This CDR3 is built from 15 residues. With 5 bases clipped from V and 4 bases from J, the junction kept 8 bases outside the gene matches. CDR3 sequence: CASSPAGTGSYGYTF. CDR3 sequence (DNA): TGTGCCAGCAGTCCAGCCGGGACAGGGTCCTATGGCTACACCTTC.

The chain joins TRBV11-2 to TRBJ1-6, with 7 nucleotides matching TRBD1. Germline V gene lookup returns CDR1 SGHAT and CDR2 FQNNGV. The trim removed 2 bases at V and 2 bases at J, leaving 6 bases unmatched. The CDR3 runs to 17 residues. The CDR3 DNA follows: TGTGCCAGCAGCTTACAGGGACAGCTGACCTATAATTCACCCCTCCACTTT. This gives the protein CASSLQGQLTYNSPLHF.

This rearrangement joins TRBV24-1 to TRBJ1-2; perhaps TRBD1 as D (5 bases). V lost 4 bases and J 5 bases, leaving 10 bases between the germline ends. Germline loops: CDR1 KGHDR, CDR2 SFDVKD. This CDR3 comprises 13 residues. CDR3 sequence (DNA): TGTGCCACCAGTGACGGGACGGTATATGGCTACACCTTC. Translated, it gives CATSDGTVYGYTF.

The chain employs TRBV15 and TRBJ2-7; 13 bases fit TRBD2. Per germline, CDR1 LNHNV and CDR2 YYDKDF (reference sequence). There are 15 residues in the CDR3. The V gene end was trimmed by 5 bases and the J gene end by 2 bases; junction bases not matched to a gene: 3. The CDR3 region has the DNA TGTGCCACCAGCTGGACTAGCGGGGGAGCCTACGAGCAGTACTTC. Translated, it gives CATSWTSGGAYEQYF.

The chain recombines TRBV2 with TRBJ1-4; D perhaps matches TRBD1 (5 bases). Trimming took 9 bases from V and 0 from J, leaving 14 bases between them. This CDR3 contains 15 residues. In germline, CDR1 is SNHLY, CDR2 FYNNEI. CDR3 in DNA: TGTGCCAGTACTCGGCAGGGTGCAACTAATGAAAAACTGTTTTTT. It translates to CASTRQGATNEKLFF.

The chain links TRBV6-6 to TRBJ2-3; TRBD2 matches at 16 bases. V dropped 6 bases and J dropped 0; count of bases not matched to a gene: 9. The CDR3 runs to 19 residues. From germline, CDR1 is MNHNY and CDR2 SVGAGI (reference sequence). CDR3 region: CASSRGTSGGGASTDTQYF. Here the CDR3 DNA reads TGTGCCAGCAGCCGAGGGACTAGCGGGGGGGGAGCTAGCACAGATACGCAGTATTTT.

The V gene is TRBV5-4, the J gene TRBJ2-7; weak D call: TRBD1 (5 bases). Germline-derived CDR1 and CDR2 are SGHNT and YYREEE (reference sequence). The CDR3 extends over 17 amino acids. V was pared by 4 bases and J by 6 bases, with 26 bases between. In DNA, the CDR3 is TGTGCCAGCAGCCCGGAATTGGGGATGACAGTTCTCTCCGAGCAGTACTTC. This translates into CASSPELGMTVLSEQYF. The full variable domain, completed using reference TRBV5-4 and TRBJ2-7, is ETGVTQSPTHLIKTRGQQVTLRCSSQSGHNTVSWYQQALGQGPQFIFQYYREEENGRGNFPPRFSGLQFPNYSSELNVNALELDDSALYLCASSPELGMTVLSEQYFGPGTRLTVT.

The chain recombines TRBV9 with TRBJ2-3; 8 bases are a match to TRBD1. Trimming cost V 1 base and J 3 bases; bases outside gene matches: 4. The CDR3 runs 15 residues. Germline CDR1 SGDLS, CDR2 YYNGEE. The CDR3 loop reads CASSVRTGGTDTQYF. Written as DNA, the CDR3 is TGTGCCAGCAGCGTAAGAACAGGGGGGACAGATACGCAGTATTTT.

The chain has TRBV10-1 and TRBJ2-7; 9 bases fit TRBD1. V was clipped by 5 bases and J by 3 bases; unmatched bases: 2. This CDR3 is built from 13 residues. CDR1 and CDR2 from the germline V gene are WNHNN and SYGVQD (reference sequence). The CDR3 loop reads CASSKDRGYEQYF. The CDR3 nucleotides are TGCGCCAGCAGTAAGGACAGGGGCTACGAGCAGTACTTC.

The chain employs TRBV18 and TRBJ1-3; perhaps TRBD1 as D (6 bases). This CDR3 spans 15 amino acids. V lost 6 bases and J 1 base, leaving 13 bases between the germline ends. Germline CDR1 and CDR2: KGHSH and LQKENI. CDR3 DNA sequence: TGTGCCAGCTCCTTCACAGGGATTTCTGGAAACACCATATATTTT. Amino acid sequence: CASSFTGISGNTIYF.

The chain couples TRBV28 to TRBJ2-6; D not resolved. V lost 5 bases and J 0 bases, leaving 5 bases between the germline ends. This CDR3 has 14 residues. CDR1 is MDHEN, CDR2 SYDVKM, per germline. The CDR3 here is CASSAPSGANVLTF. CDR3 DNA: TGTGCCAGCAGTGCCCCCTCTGGGGCCAACGTCCTGACTTTC.